This note documents a single T cell receptor beta chain sequence. Its antigen is as yet unknown. People who had autoimmune disease history or systemic immunosuppression were excluded. This record comes from a study of OX40 agonist ivuxolimab in advanced cancers. Study at large: An anti-OX40 (CD134) antibody with agonistic activity, ivuxolimab, was administered to patients. General study results and limits: Clones of CD4+ and CD8+ blood T cells grew by week 6 at doses of 0.1 to 3.0 mg/kg. Nonresponders included some who also had low normalized T-cell clonal expansion.

Only in-frame clones appear in the TCRdb table, and some are missing; sequencing was by immunoSEQ multiplex PCR. The sample has roughly 92,000 clones; roughly 89% are singletons. V was pared by 2 bases and J by 7 bases, with 12 bases between. Germline CDR1 reads MDHEN; CDR2 reads SYDVKM. The CDR3 is made up of 14 amino acids. The sequencing here drew on CD4+ or CD8+ T cells sorted from blood, taken in a trial of the OX40 agonist ivuxolimab. The TCR originated in an adult with an advanced solid tumor such as melanoma, head and neck, liver or kidney cancer. The J gene is TRBJ2-1, the V gene TRBV28; perhaps TRBD2 as D (7 bases). CDR3 residues: CASSLGGALNEQFF. The CDR3 region has the DNA TGTGCCAGCAGTTTAGGGGGGGCCCTTAATGAGCAGTTCTTC.